This TCR beta chain was sequenced in a study of T cells in Graves' hyperthyroidism and ophthalmopathy. Looking at the study overall: Prior to any treatment, at the point of initial diagnosis, peripheral blood was collected.

From RNA transcripts, TCR beta CDR3 regions were amplified. HTBI primers drove first-round RT-PCR of the TCR CDR3. TCRdb re-analysed the multiplex PCR reads in MiXCR, keeping a single row per CDR3 protein. The sample has about 410,000 distinct CDR3 sequences, approximately 14% seen once; the top ten hold 15% to 20%. The sample holds many counts of this clonotype. Antigen: not known. Pregnant or lactating patients were excluded, as were those with uncontrolled infection or other autoimmune disease. Points from the study as a whole: Ophthalmopathy stood apart from stable hyperthyroidism in a 13 V-J model. Most clonotypes expanded in thyroid above 0.001 were likewise present in blood.

CDR1 and CDR2 from the germline V gene are SEHNR and FQNEAQ (reference sequence). Trimming stripped 5 bases from V and 6 bases from J, with 16 bases between. The CDR3 is 14 residues long. Sequenced: blood. The origin of this receptor is a woman younger than 45 with Graves' ophthalmopathy. The chain carries TRBV7-9 and TRBJ1-2, with a weak D call TRBD1 (6 bases). The CDR3 coding sequence is TGTGCCAGCAGCATCCAAACAGGGTTCCATGGCTACACCTTC. Its protein product is CASSIQTGFHGYTF. Complete variable domain (other parts from reference TRBV7-9 and TRBJ1-2): DTGVSQNPRHKITKRGQNVTFRCDPISEHNRLYWYRQTLGQGPEFLTYFQNEAQLEKSRLLSDRFSAERPKGSFSTLEIQRTEQGDSAMYLCASSIQTGFHGYTFGSGTRLTVV.